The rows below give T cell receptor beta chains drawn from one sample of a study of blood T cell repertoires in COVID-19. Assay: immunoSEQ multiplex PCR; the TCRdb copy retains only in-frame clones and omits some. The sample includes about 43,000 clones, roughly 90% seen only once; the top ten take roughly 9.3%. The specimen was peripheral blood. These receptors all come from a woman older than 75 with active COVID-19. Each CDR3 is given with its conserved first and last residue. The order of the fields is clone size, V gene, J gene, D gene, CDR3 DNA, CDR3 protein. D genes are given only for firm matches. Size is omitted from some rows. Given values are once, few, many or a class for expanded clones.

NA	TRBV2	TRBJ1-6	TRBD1	TGTGCCAGCAGTGGGAAGGGGGCTTATAATTCACCCCTCCACTTT	CASSGKGAYNSPLHF
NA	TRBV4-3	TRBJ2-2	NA	TGCGCCAGCAGCCAAGATGTGACTTTGAACACCGGGGAGCTGTTTTTT	CASSQDVTLNTGELFF
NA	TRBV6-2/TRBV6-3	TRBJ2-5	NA	TGTGCCAGCAGTTACGGCGGTAGCCCGAGCCAAGAGACCCAGTACTTC	CASSYGGSPSQETQYF
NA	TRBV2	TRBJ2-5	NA	TGTGCCAGCAGGGGACTCTTCGAGGAGACCCAGTACTTC	CASRGLFEETQYF
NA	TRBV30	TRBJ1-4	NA	TGTGCCTGGAGTGTAACGGGATTTAGGGAAAAACTGTTTTTT	CAWSVTGFREKLFF
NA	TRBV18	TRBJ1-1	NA	TGTGCCAGCTCATCTAGATCAGAGAACACTGAAGCTTTCTTT	CASSSRSENTEAFF
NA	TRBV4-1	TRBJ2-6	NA	TGCGCCAGCAGCCAAGACGGGTACTCTGGGGCCAACGTCCTGACTTTC	CASSQDGYSGANVLTF
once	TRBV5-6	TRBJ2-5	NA	TGTGCCAGCAGCTGGGGGCGGGTACAAGAGACCCAGTACTTC	CASSWGRVQETQYF
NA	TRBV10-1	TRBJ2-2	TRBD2	TGCGCCAGCAGTTTACATGAGCGGGGGGGCTCTGACCGACCTAACACCGGGGAGCTGTTTTTT	CASSLHERGGSDRPNTGELFF
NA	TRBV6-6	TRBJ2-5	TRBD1	TGTGCCAGCAGTTATTCGACAGGGATAGGGCAAGAGACCCAGTACTTC	CASSYSTGIGQETQYF
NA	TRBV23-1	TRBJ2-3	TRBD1	TGCGCCAGCATCAAGAGGACAGGGGGCGTCACAGATACGCAGTATTTT	CASIKRTGGVTDTQYF
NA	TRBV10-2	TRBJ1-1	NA	TGCGCCAGCAGTGAGTCATGGGGGGTCGGCGGTGAAGCTTTCTTT	CASSESWGVGGEAFF
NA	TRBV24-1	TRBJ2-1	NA	TGTGCCACCAGTGATCCCACAGGCCCTTCTAATGAGCAGTTCTTC	CATSDPTGPSNEQFF
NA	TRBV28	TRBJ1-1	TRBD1	TGTGCCAGCAGTTTAAGTGTAATGGGACAGGAAGCTTTCTTT	CASSLSVMGQEAFF
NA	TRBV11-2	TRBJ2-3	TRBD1	TGTGCCAGCGGGCAACAGGGGGTCTCATGGTATTTT	CASGQQGVSWYF
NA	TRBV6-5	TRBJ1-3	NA	TGTGCCAGCACCGTGGCAGGGGAATACAACACCATATATTTT	CASTVAGEYNTIYF
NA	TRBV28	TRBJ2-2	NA	TGTGCCAGCAGTTTACTACGGGGGGAGCTGTTTTTT	CASSLLRGELFF
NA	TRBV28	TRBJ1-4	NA	TGTGCCAGCAGTTCGGTCGTAGGGGGATTTAATGAAAAACTGTTTTTT	CASSSVVGGFNEKLFF
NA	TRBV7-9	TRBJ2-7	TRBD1	TGTGCCAGCAGGGGGACAGGGGGCTCCTACGAGCAGTACTTC	CASRGTGGSYEQYF
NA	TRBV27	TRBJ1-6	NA	TGTGCCAGCAGTACAGGGTGGGATAATTCACCCCTCCACTTT	CASSTGWDNSPLHF
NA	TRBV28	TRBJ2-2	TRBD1	TGTGCCAGCAGTGGTCCGACAGGGGTCCAGGGCACCGGGGAGCTGTTTTTT	CASSGPTGVQGTGELFF
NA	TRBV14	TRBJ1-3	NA	TGTGCCAGCAGCCAAGGTGGGGCACGGGTGGCAGGAAACACCATATATTTT	CASSQGGARVAGNTIYF
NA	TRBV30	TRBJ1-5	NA	TGTGCCTGGGGAACTCAGGGCGGTGGACAGCCCCAGCATTTT	CAWGTQGGGQPQHF
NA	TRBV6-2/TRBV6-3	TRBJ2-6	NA	TGTGCCAGCAGTTACCTTGGGGGCACCAGGTTCGGGGCCAACGTCCTGACTTTC	CASSYLGGTRFGANVLTF
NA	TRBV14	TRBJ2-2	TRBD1	TGTGCCAGCAGCCAACAGGGGGTCGGGGAGCTGTTTTTT	CASSQQGVGELFF
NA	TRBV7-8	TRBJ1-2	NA	TGTGCCAGCAGCCACGACATCAGCTATGGCTACACCTTC	CASSHDISYGYTF
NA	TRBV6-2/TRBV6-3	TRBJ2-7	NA	TGTGCCAGCAGTCCCATAGTGCGGCACTACGAGCAGTACTTC	CASSPIVRHYEQYF
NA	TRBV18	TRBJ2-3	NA	TGTGCCAGCTCACCTACAGGGCTCACCCCCACAGATACGCAGTATTTT	CASSPTGLTPTDTQYF
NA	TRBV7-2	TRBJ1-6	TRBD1	TGTGCCAGCAGCCCGGACAGGCAGAATTCACCCCTCCACTTT	CASSPDRQNSPLHF
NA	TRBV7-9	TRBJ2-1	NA	TGTGCCAGCAGCTTTATCGGGGGATCGTACAATGAGCAGTTCTTC	CASSFIGGSYNEQFF
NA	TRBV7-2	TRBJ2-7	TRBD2	TGTGCCAGCAGACTAGCGGGGGGCTTCAGCTCCTACGAGCAGTACTTC	CASRLAGGFSSYEQYF
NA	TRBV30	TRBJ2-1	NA	TGTGCCTGGGGGGAGGATTCCTACAATGAGCAGTTCTTC	CAWGEDSYNEQFF
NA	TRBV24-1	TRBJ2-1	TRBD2	TGTGCCACCAGTGACTCCCGGGGGGTATACAATGAGCAGTTCTTC	CATSDSRGVYNEQFF
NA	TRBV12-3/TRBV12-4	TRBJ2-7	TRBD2	TGTGCCAGCACCCTGGAGTCGGGGGGGCAGTACTTC	CASTLESGGQYF
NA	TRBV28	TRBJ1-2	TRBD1	TGTGCCAGCAGTTTCCCCGACAGGGGGTATGGCTACACCTTC	CASSFPDRGYGYTF
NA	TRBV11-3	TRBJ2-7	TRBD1	TGTGCCAGCAGCTTACAGGGGGCGAATCGATACGAGCAGTACTTC	CASSLQGANRYEQYF
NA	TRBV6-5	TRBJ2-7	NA	TGTGCCAGCAGTTACTCCGAGGCGTTGAACGAGCAGTACTTC	CASSYSEALNEQYF